The 26 T cell receptor beta chains below were found in one sample sequenced in a study of T-cell memory formation after mild COVID-19. TCRdb reprocessed the 5' RACE reads with MiXCR, giving one entry per CDR3 protein. The table lists 400,000 or so distinct CDR3 sequences, approximately 20% of them singletons. Sequencing was done on a sample of PBMCs or a T cell subset sorted from them (not recorded which). The source of these receptors is an adult woman who had mild COVID-19 (a few samples of this study predate the infection). Cell type and time point are not known.

Only a few counts were recorded for this clonotype. The genes are TRBV4-3 and TRBJ2-7, with 13 bases matching TRBD2. J gave up 1 base and V 3 bases, and 6 bases lay outside the gene matches. Germline CDR1 and CDR2: LGHNA and YSLEER. This CDR3 has 17 residues. CDR3 bases: TGCGCCAGCAGCCACTCGGGACTAGCGGGGAGATCCTACGAGCAGTACTTC. Translation: CASSHSGLAGRSYEQYF.

The chain combines TRBV3-1 with TRBJ2-1; 13 bases fit TRBD2. CDR3 length equals 16 residues. CDR1 and CDR2 (germline): LGHDT, YNNKEL (reference sequence). The junction had 2 bases not matched to a gene; V was cut back by 0 bases and J by 6 bases. CDR3 region: CASSQDTSGGANEQFF. The CDR3 bases are TGTGCCAGCAGCCAAGATACTAGCGGGGGGGCCAATGAGCAGTTCTTC.

The chain employs TRBV3-1 and TRBJ2-1, with a possible D match to TRBD2 (6 bases). The V and J ends lost 0 bases and 7 bases respectively, with 16 bases between them. The CDR3 covers 16 residues. The germline gives CDR1 LGHDT, CDR2 YNNKEL (reference sequence). CDR3 amino acids: CASSQEGTPRTNEQFF. DNA for the CDR3: TGTGCCAGCAGCCAAGAGGGGACTCCGAGGACGAATGAGCAGTTCTTC.

This clonotype was seen a handful of times. The V gene is TRBV4-1, the J gene TRBJ2-4; TRBD1 might be the D (5 bases). Germline loops: CDR1 MGHRA, CDR2 YSYEKL. V shed 1 base and J shed 5 bases, with 12 bases lying between them. The CDR3 is made up of 15 amino acids. The chain's CDR3 is CASSQVEQGENIQYF. CDR3 bases: TGCGCCAGCAGCCAAGTAGAGCAGGGTGAAAACATTCAGTACTTC.

This clonotype has just a few counts. The CDR3 coding sequence is TGCGCCAGCAGCGACGGCCGAGCTTCCTACGAGCAGTACTTC. It translates to CASSDGRASYEQYF. This rearrangement joins TRBV5-1 to TRBJ2-7; D not certain. Germline V gene data show CDR1 as SGHRS and CDR2 as YFSETQ. Trimming cost V 4 bases and J 1 base, with 12 bases left between them. The CDR3 covers 14 residues.

V usage is TRBV7-9 and J usage is TRBJ1-2, with D perhaps matching TRBD1 (5 bases). V was clipped by 8 bases and J by 1 base, with 8 bases between them. The CDR3 has 12 amino acids. Per the germline V gene, CDR1 is SEHNR and CDR2 is FQNEAQ (reference sequence). The CDR3 sequence is CASGGGNYGYTF. As DNA, the CDR3 is TGTGCCAGCGGGGGGGGTAACTATGGCTACACCTTC. The full variable domain, completed using reference TRBV7-9 and TRBJ1-2, is DTGVSQNPRHKITKRGQNVTFRCDPISEHNRLYWYRQTLGQGPEFLTYFQNEAQLEKSRLLSDRFSAERPKGSFSTLEIQRTEQGDSAMYLCASGGGNYGYTFGSGTRLTVV.

CDR3 loop: CATSDILAGGPDEQFF. The CDR3 DNA reads as TGTGCCACCAGTGATATACTAGCGGGGGGGCCGGATGAGCAGTTCTTC. The rearrangement uses TRBV24-1 and TRBJ2-1, with 13 nucleotides matching TRBD2. The CDR3 is made up of 16 amino acids. Germline lookup yields CDR1 KGHDR and CDR2 SFDVKD. V lost 3 bases to trimming and J lost 8 bases; unmatched junction nucleotides: 6.

This clonotype has just a few counts. The genes are TRBV4-2 and TRBJ2-7, with 7 positions matching TRBD1. The V gene's germline CDR1 is LGHNA and CDR2 YNFKEQ. The trim removed 3 bases at V and 0 bases at J, leaving 14 bases unmatched. This CDR3 spans 18 amino acids. The CDR3 sequence: CASSHQLRTGPSSYEQYF. The CDR3 DNA reads TGTGCCAGCAGCCATCAACTCCGGACAGGCCCTAGCTCCTACGAGCAGTACTTC.

This sequence joins TRBV10-3 and TRBJ2-7; 13 nucleotides align to TRBD2. With 6 bases clipped from V and 2 bases from J, the junction kept 4 bases outside the gene matches. The germline V gene has CDR1 ENHRY and CDR2 SYGVKD. The CDR3 is 15 amino acids. CDR3 bases: TGTGCCATCAGAGAACTAGCGGGAGGGCCCTACGAGCAGTACTTC. Protein product: CAIRELAGGPYEQYF.

The V and J genes are TRBV9 and TRBJ2-3; D uncertain. CDR3 length: 13 residues. Germline loops: CDR1 SGDLS, CDR2 YYNGEE. V lost 2 bases, J lost 2 bases, and 6 bases lay in between. The CDR3 spells CASSVSLTDTQYF. CDR3 sequence (DNA): TGTGCCAGCAGCGTTTCTCTCACAGATACGCAGTATTTT.

There are a few counts of this clonotype. The chain joins TRBV14 to TRBJ2-7; D uncertain. The length of the CDR3 is 13 residues. V was pared by 1 base and J by 7 bases, with 11 bases between. Per germline, CDR1 SGHDN and CDR2 FVKESK. CDR3: CASSQVTWGEQYF. The CDR3 DNA follows: TGTGCCAGCAGCCAAGTCACCTGGGGTGAGCAGTACTTC.

This clonotype came up a few times. The J gene is TRBJ2-7, the V gene TRBV29-1; D is possibly TRBD1 or TRBD2 (5 bases each). Germline V gene sequence: CDR1 SQVTM, CDR2 ANQGSEA. Trimming shortened V by 4 bases and J by 3 bases, and 10 bases separated the two germline ends. This CDR3 is built from 12 residues. Written as DNA, the CDR3 is TGCAGCGTTGGGGACGGTCACTACGAGCAGTACTTC. Encoded protein: CSVGDGHYEQYF.

V is TRBV5-1 and J is TRBJ2-3; 10 bases are shared with TRBD1. The V and J ends lost 4 bases and 6 bases, in that order; junction bases with no gene match: 5. The CDR3 loop spans 14 amino acids. Germline V gene sequence: CDR1 SGHRS, CDR2 YFSETQ. CDR3 residues: CASSHGTGADTQYF. For the CDR3, the DNA is TGCGCCAGCAGCCACGGGACAGGGGCGGATACGCAGTATTTT. Supplemented by reference TRBV5-1 and TRBJ2-3, the full variable domain reads KAGVTQTPRYLIKTRGQQVTLSCSPISGHRSVSWYQQTPGQGLQFLFEYFSETQRNKGNFPGRFSGRQFSNSRSEMNVSTLELGDSALYLCASSHGTGADTQYFGPGTRLTVL.

This rearrangement joins TRBV12-3 or TRBV12-4 to TRBJ1-1; TRBD1 is a possible D gene (6 bases). The CDR3 contains 16 residues. V gave up 0 bases and J gave up 1 base, with 12 bases separating them. CDR3 sequence: CASSLAQTGGNTEAFF. CDR3 in DNA: TGTGCCAGCAGTTTAGCCCAGACAGGCGGGAACACTGAAGCTTTCTTT.

This clonotype has a handful of counts. The chain has TRBV6-2 or TRBV6-3 and TRBJ2-2, with TRBD2 identical over 8 bases. The length of the CDR3 is 15 residues. Germline CDR1 MNHEY, CDR2 SVGEGT. V shed 6 bases, J shed 0 bases, and the junction held 3 bases outside the gene matches. The CDR3: CASRDGRANTGELFF. The CDR3 DNA sequence: TGTGCCAGCAGAGACGGGAGGGCGAACACCGGGGAGCTGTTTTTT.

The V and J genes are TRBV12-5 and TRBJ1-1, with a possible D match to TRBD1 (5 bases). This CDR3 has 18 residues. The V end was cut by 2 bases, the J end by 0 bases, with 19 bases between. The germline gives CDR1 LGHNT, CDR2 FRNRAP. The CDR3, as DNA: TGTGCTAGTGGTTTGACCACCGGATGGGGGAGGCTGAACACTGAAGCTTTCTTT. It is translated as CASGLTTGWGRLNTEAFF.

The J gene is TRBJ2-7, the V gene TRBV5-4; a weak D match, TRBD2 (5 bases). From germline, CDR1 is SGHNT and CDR2 YYREEE (reference sequence). V lost 4 bases and J lost 0, with 17 bases in between. The CDR3 is made up of 16 amino acids. The CDR3 here is CASSLIARSLSYEQYF. CDR3 DNA: TGTGCCAGCAGCCTGATAGCGCGGTCCCTCTCCTACGAGCAGTACTTC.

The genes are TRBV19 and TRBJ1-1; possible D gene TRBD1, 6 bases. Germline assignment: CDR1 LNHDA and CDR2 SQIVND (reference sequence). Trimming pared 6 bases from V and 4 bases from J, leaving 21 bases between. This CDR3 has 16 amino acids. The CDR3 here is CASRNPSGQSSTEAFF. CDR3 bases: TGTGCCAGTAGGAATCCTTCAGGACAGTCCTCCACTGAAGCTTTCTTT. Filled out from reference TRBV19 and TRBJ1-1, the complete variable domain reads DGGITQSPKYLFRKEGQNVTLSCEQNLNHDAMYWYRQDPGQGLRLIYYSQIVNDFQKGDIAEGYSVSREKKESFPLTVTSAQKNPTAFYLCASRNPSGQSSTEAFFGQGTRLTVV.

This clonotype was seen repeatedly, ten times or more. The chain recombines TRBV18 with TRBJ2-7; D may match TRBD1 or TRBD2 (5 bases each). This CDR3 has 16 residues. Trimming pared 0 bases from V and 4 bases from J, leaving 16 bases between. CDR1 and CDR2 from the germline V gene are KGHSH and LQKENI. DNA of the CDR3: TGTGCCAGCTCACCACCAGGGACGGATGTCCTGTACGAGCAGTACTTC. The encoded protein is CASSPPGTDVLYEQYF. Filled out from reference TRBV18 and TRBJ2-7, the complete variable domain reads NAGVMQNPRHLVRRRGQEARLRCSPMKGHSHVYWYRQLPEEGLKFMVYLQKENIIDESGMPKERFSAEFPKEGPSILRIQQVVRGDSAAYFCASSPPGTDVLYEQYFGPGTRLTVT.

J is TRBJ2-2 and V is TRBV24-1; 8 bases agree with TRBD1. Germline lookup yields CDR1 KGHDR and CDR2 SFDVKD. This CDR3 spans 16 amino acids. V lost 2 bases, J lost 1 base, and 2 bases stayed unmatched. The CDR3 here is CATSDWGTGNTGELFF. The CDR3 bases are TGTGCCACCAGTGATTGGGGGACAGGGAACACCGGGGAGCTGTTTTTT.

This clonotype was found a few times. J is TRBJ1-5 and V is TRBV25-1; D is possibly TRBD1 (5 bases). Trimming removed 3 bases from V and 4 bases from J, with 7 bases in between. The CDR3 totals 13 residues. In germline, CDR1 is MGHDK, CDR2 SYGVNS. The CDR3, as DNA: TGTGCCAGCAGTGACAGGGAAAATCAGCCCCAGCATTTT. As protein: CASSDRENQPQHF.

V and J are TRBV29-1 and TRBJ1-3, with TRBD1 matching over 9 bases. Germline loops: CDR1 SQVTM, CDR2 ANQGSEA. V trimming: 6 bases; J trimming: 7 bases; junction bases outside the gene matches: 7. This CDR3 contains 13 residues. The CDR3 loop reads CSVASGQGNTIYF. The CDR3 region has the DNA TGCAGCGTCGCTTCCGGACAGGGGAACACCATATATTTT.

The chain carries TRBV24-1 and TRBJ2-1, with 11 positions matching TRBD2. After removal of 9 bases from V and 7 bases from J, the junction contained 10 bases not matched to a gene. CDR1 is KGHDR, CDR2 SFDVKD, per germline. This CDR3 has 15 amino acids. The CDR3 spells CATGLAGGVGNEQFF. DNA for the CDR3: TGTGCCACCGGATTAGCGGGAGGGGTCGGTAATGAGCAGTTCTTC.

The table lists this clonotype with many counts. The chain is built from TRBV7-2 and TRBJ2-1; 11 nucleotides align to TRBD1. This CDR3 is built from 16 residues. V was pared by 5 bases and J by 4 bases, with 7 bases of the junction left unmatched. Germline V gene lookup returns CDR1 SGHTA and CDR2 FQGNSA. In DNA form, the CDR3 reads TGTGCCAGCAGCATTACCCGGGACAGGGGGTACAATGAGCAGTTCTTC. This gives the protein CASSITRDRGYNEQFF. Variable domain in full (rest from reference TRBV7-2 and TRBJ2-1): GAGVSQSPSNKVTEKGKDVELRCDPISGHTALYWYRQSLGQGLEFLIYFQGNSAPDKSGLPSDRFSAERTGGSVSTLTIQRTQQEDSAVYLCASSITRDRGYNEQFFGPGTRLTVL.

A few counts support this clonotype. V is TRBV6-2 or TRBV6-3 and J is TRBJ2-7; D may be TRBD1 (5 bases). This CDR3 spans 12 amino acids. The germline V gene encodes CDR1 MNHEY and CDR2 SVGEGT. V lost 2 bases and J 5 bases, leaving 7 bases between the germline ends. CDR3: CASSYIRDEQYF. CDR3 nucleotide sequence: TGTGCCAGCAGTTACATCAGGGACGAGCAGTACTTC.

This clonotype was counted between two and nine times. The rearrangement links TRBV5-8 to TRBJ1-1; D unresolved. CDR1 and CDR2 from the germline V gene are SGHTS and YDEGEE. The CDR3 spans 14 residues. V was trimmed by 4 bases and J by 2 bases, leaving 12 bases between them. Here the CDR3 reads CASSKTPLNTEAFF. CDR3 DNA: TGTGCCAGCAGCAAGACCCCGCTTAACACTGAAGCTTTCTTT.